This TCR beta chain was captured by sequencing in a study of blood T cell repertoires in COVID-19. The overall study: Donors in the United States, Italy and Spain gave samples during acute or convalescent COVID-19. From T cells, B-cell-depleted T cells, or PBMCs came the material, which was cDNA or gDNA.

Germline CDR1 LNHDA, CDR2 SQIVND (reference sequence). Between the trimmed V and J ends, which lost 4 bases and 2 bases, there was a span of 17 bases. This CDR3 contains 17 residues. Authors' data handling: The assay estimated nucleated cells by amplifying reference gene primers. Some clones are missing from TCRdb's copy, which holds only in-frame ones; the method was immunoSEQ multiplex PCR. Clone size and the V and J calls come from that table; the DNA yielded D and trimming. The sample includes 200,000 to 300,000 clones, 70% to 90% of them seen just once. The receptor's source is a woman aged 35 to 49 with acute or convalescent COVID-19. The specimen was peripheral blood. The chain is built from TRBV19 and TRBJ1-4, with unresolved D. The CDR3 DNA follows: TGTGCCAGTAGTAATCAGGTACCGGCCTTTACTAATGAAAAACTGTTTTTT. Protein product: CASSNQVPAFTNEKLFF.